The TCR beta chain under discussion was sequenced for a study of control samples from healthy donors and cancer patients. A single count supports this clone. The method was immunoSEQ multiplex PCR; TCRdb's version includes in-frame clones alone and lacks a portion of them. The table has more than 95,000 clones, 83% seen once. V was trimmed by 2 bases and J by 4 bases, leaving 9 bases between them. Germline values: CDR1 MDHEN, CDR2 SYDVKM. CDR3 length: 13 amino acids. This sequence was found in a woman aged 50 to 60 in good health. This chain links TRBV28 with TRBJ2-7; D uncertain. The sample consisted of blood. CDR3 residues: CASSLLTLYEQYF. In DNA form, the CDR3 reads TGTGCCAGCAGTTTACTCACCTTGTACGAGCAGTACTTC.